This T cell receptor beta chain was identified during a study of CD8+CD57+ T cells in acquired aplastic anemia. About the study: Sorting CD4+ and CD8+ cells gave DNA averaging approximately 3 ug.

On this clonotype: Its target is unknown.

Study-level results: Levels of CD8+ Simpson's diversity were not significantly distinct in patients versus controls.

This CDR3 comprises 16 residues. V was clipped by 1 base and J by 9 bases; unmatched bases: 7. Germline V lookup: CDR1 KGHDR, CDR2 SFDVKD. TCR beta VDJ combinations and CDR3 sequences were profiled from genomic DNA. TCRdb reprocessed the reads via MiXCR and lists one record per CDR3 protein. The sample yields approximately 200,000 distinct CDR3 sequences, approximately 57% seen once. The chain carries TRBV24-1 and TRBJ2-1; 11 positions match TRBD1. This sequence was found in a human donor in good health. The sample comprised sorted CD4+, CD8+, or CD8+CD57+ T cells (not recorded which) from PBMCs. The CDR3 region is CATSDLGGQGAGEQFF. The CDR3 coding sequence is TGTGCCACCAGTGATTTAGGCGGACAGGGGGCTGGTGAGCAGTTCTTC.